One sample yielded the 18 T cell receptor beta chains listed below, sequenced in a study of blood T cell repertoires in COVID-19. Using immunoSEQ multiplex PCR, the repertoire was profiled, and TCRdb retains in-frame clones only, with some absent. The table has approximately 230,000 clones, approximately 90% seen once. Material for sequencing was PBMCs or T cells enriched from blood (not recorded which). Receptors originate from a woman under 40 who had recovered from COVID-19.

This CDR3 reads CASSLDGQGPTTNEKLFF. The CDR3 DNA is TGCGCCAGCAGCTTGGACGGACAGGGCCCCACAACTAATGAAAAACTGTTTTTT. V gene TRBV5-1 combines with J gene TRBJ1-4; TRBD1 matches at 8 bases. Unmatched junction bases numbered 7, after V lost 0 bases and J lost 0 bases. The CDR3 covers 18 residues. Germline V CDR1 and CDR2: SGHRS, YFSETQ.

V gene TRBV7-3 combines with J gene TRBJ2-1; 8 nucleotides agree with TRBD2. The CDR3 contains 15 residues. V gave up 5 bases and J gave up 3 bases; unmatched junction bases: 6. The germline V gene encodes CDR1 SGHTA and CDR2 FQGTGA. Here the CDR3 DNA reads TGTGCCAGCAGCCCCTTAGCGGGAAACTACAATGAGCAGTTCTTC. Its translation is CASSPLAGNYNEQFF.

This chain links TRBV28 with TRBJ1-2, with TRBD1 matching over 9 bases. CDR1 and CDR2 (germline): MDHEN, SYDVKM. The CDR3 is 14 amino acids. V lost 5 bases, J lost 12 bases, and 13 bases stayed unmatched. The CDR3 protein is CASSLGTGSGGHTF. The CDR3 nucleotides read TGTGCCAGCAGTCTTGGGACAGGGAGCGGTGGTCACACCTTC.

V usage is TRBV11-1 and J usage is TRBJ2-1, with D unresolved. The germline V gene has CDR1 SGHAT and CDR2 FQDESV (reference sequence). Trimming cost V 3 bases and J 4 bases, with 7 bases left between them. CDR3 size: 13 residues. The CDR3 loop is CASSLNGYNEQFF. CDR3 sequence (DNA): TGTGCCAGCAGCTTGAACGGGTACAATGAGCAGTTCTTC.

The chain employs TRBV5-1 and TRBJ2-1; 11 nucleotides line up with TRBD2. CDR1 and CDR2 from the germline V gene are SGHRS and YFSETQ. The CDR3 contains 17 residues. V dropped 0 bases and J dropped 10; count of bases not matched to a gene: 12. The CDR3 here is CASSLAFQLAGEGEQFF. CDR3 sequence (DNA): TGCGCCAGCAGCTTGGCATTCCAACTAGCGGGAGAGGGGGAGCAGTTCTTC. Full variable domain (remainder filled in from reference TRBV5-1 and TRBJ2-1): KAGVTQTPRYLIKTRGQQVTLSCSPISGHRSVSWYQQTPGQGLQFLFEYFSETQRNKGNFPGRFSGRQFSNSRSEMNVSTLELGDSALYLCASSLAFQLAGEGEQFFGPGTRLTVL.

This clone was detected only once. The chain links TRBV4-3 to TRBJ2-6, with 9 bases matching TRBD1. With 0 bases clipped from V and 2 bases from J, the junction kept 5 bases outside the gene matches. Germline V gene lookup returns CDR1 LGHNA and CDR2 YSLEER. The CDR3 runs 18 residues. The CDR3 region has the DNA TGCGCCAGCAGCCAAGATCCCGGGACAGGGCCTGGGGCCAACGTCCTGACTTTC. This encodes CASSQDPGTGPGANVLTF.

The chain links TRBV9 to TRBJ1-4, with D unresolved. V lost 1 base and J 0 bases, leaving 7 bases between the germline ends. The CDR3 is 15 amino acids. Germline assignment: CDR1 SGDLS and CDR2 YYNGEE. The CDR3 DNA follows: TGTGCCAGCAGCGTAACCGGAGCAACTAATGAAAAACTGTTTTTT. Translating gives CASSVTGATNEKLFF.

V gene TRBV7-2 combines with J gene TRBJ2-3; 9 nucleotides line up with TRBD2. There are 16 residues in the CDR3. The germline V gene encodes CDR1 SGHTA and CDR2 FQGNSA. With V trimmed by 1 base and J by 2 bases, 4 bases remained unmatched. The CDR3 loop reads CASSLVREGFTDTQYF. The CDR3 DNA is TGTGCCAGCAGCTTAGTGCGGGAGGGGTTCACAGATACGCAGTATTTT. The variable domain in full, with the rest retrieved from reference TRBV7-2 and TRBJ2-3, is GAGVSQSPSNKVTEKGKDVELRCDPISGHTALYWYRQSLGQGLEFLIYFQGNSAPDKSGLPSDRFSAERTGGSVSTLTIQRTQQEDSAVYLCASSLVREGFTDTQYFGPGTRLTVL.

The gene calls are TRBV5-6 and TRBJ2-2; 7 bases align to TRBD2. The V and J ends lost 1 base and 4 bases, in that order; junction bases with no gene match: 4. The CDR3 sequence is 15 residues long. The V gene's germline CDR1 is SGHDT and CDR2 YYEEEE. CDR3 amino acids: CASSLPGRTTGELFF. The DNA for the CDR3 is TGTGCCAGCAGCTTGCCCGGGAGGACCACCGGGGAGCTGTTTTTT.

The rearrangement joins TRBV24-1 to TRBJ2-7; weak D call: TRBD1 (5 bases). V was clipped by 4 bases and J by 5 bases, with 11 bases between them. This CDR3 is 13 amino acids long. Germline CDR1 is KGHDR and CDR2 is SFDVKD. This chain's CDR3 is CATSEGPFDEQYF. DNA of the CDR3: TGTGCCACCAGTGAGGGGCCGTTCGACGAGCAGTACTTC.

The chain joins TRBV10-1 to TRBJ2-3; TRBD2 agrees at 10 bases. This CDR3 has 13 amino acids. CDR1 is WNHNN and CDR2 is SYGVQD in the germline V gene (reference sequence). V gave up 11 bases and J gave up 4 bases; unmatched junction bases: 6. The CDR3, as DNA: TGCGCCTTAGCGGGAGGTGAGTCAGATACGCAGTATTTT. This encodes CALAGGESDTQYF.

This clone showed up just a few times. This sequence joins TRBV7-3 and TRBJ2-5; no clear D. The length of the CDR3 is 13 residues. The V end was cut by 5 bases, the J end by 2 bases, with 9 bases between. CDR1 and CDR2 from the germline V gene are SGHTA and FQGTGA. The CDR3 DNA reads as TGTGCCAGCAGCCCCGGAGCGCAAGAGACCCAGTACTTC. This encodes CASSPGAQETQYF.

The chain has TRBV7-2 and TRBJ2-7, with 7 bases that match TRBD1. Germline CDR1 reads SGHTA; CDR2 reads FQGNSA. J was trimmed by 7 bases and V by 2 bases; bases with no gene match: 8. This CDR3 is built from 14 residues. The CDR3 nucleotides are TGTGCCAGCAGCTTAAGAGGGGGCGAGAGGGAGCAGTACTTC. Translated, it gives CASSLRGGEREQYF.

To note about this clone: Distinct nucleotide sequences in the sample also encode this CDR3. The chain couples TRBV27 to TRBJ1-5, with TRBD1 matching over 7 bases. There are 14 residues in the CDR3. V gave up 6 bases and J gave up 5 bases; unmatched junction bases: 7. Germline assignment: CDR1 MNHEY and CDR2 SMNVEV (reference sequence). In DNA, the CDR3 is TGTGCCAGCAGCCTACAGGGGCGAGATCAGCCCCAGCATTTT. Translating it yields CASSLQGRDQPQHF.

J is TRBJ2-7 and V is TRBV27; 15 bases map to TRBD2. Germline loops: CDR1 MNHEY, CDR2 SMNVEV (reference sequence). The length of the CDR3 is 15 residues. V was clipped by 5 bases and J by 7 bases; unmatched bases: 6. CDR3 loop: CASSPRGLAGGEQYF. The CDR3 DNA follows: TGTGCCAGCAGTCCCCGGGGACTAGCGGGAGGTGAGCAGTACTTC.

The chain couples TRBV4-1 to TRBJ1-5; D ambiguous. The CDR3 runs 15 residues. V was pared by 3 bases and J by 3 bases, with 12 bases between. Germline V gene lookup returns CDR1 MGHRA and CDR2 YSYEKL. The CDR3 spells CASSQAPGDNQPQHF. The CDR3 bases are TGCGCCAGCAGCCAGGCCCCTGGAGACAATCAGCCCCAGCATTTT.

As to this clone: A much larger clone sits a single nucleotide away, making a read error possible. The sample has other DNA sequences that encode this CDR3 too. This rearrangement joins TRBV7-2 to TRBJ1-1, with D unclear. CDR3 length: 13 residues. V was shortened by 6 bases and J by 0 bases, with 8 bases between the two germline ends. Germline V gene sequence: CDR1 SGHTA, CDR2 FQGNSA. The DNA of the CDR3 is TGTGCCAGCAGGGAAGACATGAACACTGAAGCTTTCTTT. It yields the protein CASREDMNTEAFF.

This chain joins TRBV7-2 and TRBJ1-6; D might be TRBD1 (5 bases). V lost 5 bases and J lost 9, with 11 bases in between. The CDR3 has 13 amino acids. Germline V gene data show CDR1 as SGHTA and CDR2 as FQGNSA. The CDR3 DNA sequence: TGTGCCAGCAGCACGTTGGGGGGTTCACCCCTCCACTTT. This sequence encodes CASSTLGGSPLHF.